Following are 13 T cell receptor beta chains from one sample sequenced in a study of CD8 T cells in Susac syndrome. Reverse transcription of roughly 0.5 to 1 ug RNA used random hexamers. TCRdb redid the calling of the immunoSEQ multiplex PCR reads with MiXCR, one entry per CDR3 protein. The sample comprises approximately 190,000 distinct CDR3 sequences, approximately 95% of which are singletons, and 0.16% rests with the top ten. The sequenced sample consisted of CD8+ T cells from PBMCs. Receptors were obtained from a human donor with Susac syndrome.

The rearrangement joins TRBV13 to TRBJ2-7; D unresolved. CDR1 is PRHDT and CDR2 is FYEKMQ in the germline V gene (reference sequence). Between the trimmed V and J ends, which lost 1 base and 3 bases, there was a span of 10 bases. The CDR3 is made up of 14 amino acids. CDR3 in DNA: TGTGCCAGCAGCTTAGCGAATGGTATCTACGAGCAGTACTTC. Protein sequence: CASSLANGIYEQYF.

This chain connects TRBV2 to TRBJ2-1; possibly TRBD1 for D (5 bases). The V gene's germline CDR1 is SNHLY and CDR2 FYNNEI. Trimming removed 3 bases at V and 8 bases at J, with 11 bases between. The CDR3 extends over 13 amino acids. The CDR3 sequence: CASSDQQGDEQFF. Written as DNA, the CDR3 is TGTGCCAGCAGTGATCAGCAGGGCGATGAGCAGTTCTTC. Looking up the rest from reference TRBV2 and TRBJ2-1 gives the full variable domain: EPEVTQTPSHQVTQMGQEVILRCVPISNHLYFYWYRQILGQKVEFLVSFYNNEISEKSEIFDDQFSVERPDGSNFTLKIRSTKLEDSAMYFCASSDQQGDEQFFGPGTRLTVL.

The genes are TRBV20-1 and TRBJ2-3; 11 bases align to TRBD2. This CDR3 has 19 amino acids. Trimming cost V 0 bases and J 5 bases; bases outside gene matches: 16. Germline CDR1 reads DFQATT; CDR2 reads SNEGSKA (reference sequence). The CDR3 DNA sequence: TGCAGTGCTAGAGATTCCGGCTTGGCGACTAGCGGGGATGTAGATACGCAGTATTTT. Amino acids: CSARDSGLATSGDVDTQYF.

The V gene is TRBV30, the J gene TRBJ2-7; the match to TRBD2 covers 13 bases. CDR3 length equals 14 residues. Germline values: CDR1 GTSNPN, CDR2 SVGIG (reference sequence). The V segment lost 3 bases and the J segment 3 bases; nucleotides outside the gene matches: 2. CDR3 sequence reads: CAWSWTSGGYEQYF. In DNA form, the CDR3 reads TGTGCCTGGAGCTGGACTAGCGGGGGCTACGAGCAGTACTTC.

The chain couples TRBV24-1 to TRBJ2-7; D is ambiguous. CDR1 KGHDR and CDR2 SFDVKD come from the germline V gene. V was cut by 3 bases and J by 3 bases, with 5 bases left in between. The CDR3 runs 12 residues. CDR3 loop: CATSDTGYEQYF. The CDR3 DNA reads as TGTGCCACCAGTGATACCGGCTACGAGCAGTACTTC.

V is TRBV21-1 and J is TRBJ2-7; whether TRBD1, the table's D call, matches the DNA was not checked. TRBV21-1 constitutes a pseudogene. This CDR3 is built from 14 residues. CDR3 nucleotides: TGTGCCAGCAGCAAGATGGGACAGGGAGACGAGCAGTACTTC. It encodes CASSKMGQGDEQYF.

The CDR3 protein is CAISEEWAGGIHEQYF. The CDR3 DNA reads TGTGCCATCAGTGAGGAGTGGGCGGGAGGTATCCACGAGCAGTACTTC. The rearrangement links TRBV10-3 to TRBJ2-7; TRBD2 aligns across 8 bases. CDR3 length equals 16 residues. With V trimmed by 2 bases and J by 5 bases, 11 bases remained unmatched. Germline values: CDR1 ENHRY, CDR2 SYGVKD.

The sample holds one count of this clonotype. V usage is TRBV7-9 and J usage is TRBJ1-4; possibly TRBD1 for D (6 bases). The CDR3 consists of 15 residues. CDR1 and CDR2 (germline): SEHNR, FQNEAQ (reference sequence). The ends were cut back, 7 bases at V and 7 bases at J, with 19 bases in the middle. The CDR3 region has the DNA TGTGCCAGCACCTCCCGTGGGGGGGCAGGTGAAAAACTGTTTTTT. Protein sequence: CASTSRGGAGEKLFF.

V and J are TRBV7-2 and TRBJ2-1; D is unclear. The CDR3 has 16 amino acids. Germline CDR1 and CDR2: SGHTA and FQGNSA. Trimming pared 0 bases from V and 0 bases from J, leaving 9 bases between. The CDR3 DNA is TGTGCCAGCAGCTTAGCCGAGGAGAGCTCCTACAATGAGCAGTTCTTC. Translation: CASSLAEESSYNEQFF.

The V call is TRBV28, the J call TRBJ1-2; D is perhaps TRBD1 (5 bases). This CDR3 has 15 amino acids. Germline V CDR1 and CDR2: MDHEN, SYDVKM. The V gene lost 3 bases and the J gene lost 8 bases, with 19 bases spanning the gap. The CDR3 loop is CASSLSPGALTGYTF. The DNA for the CDR3 is TGTGCCAGCAGTTTGTCTCCTGGGGCCCTCACGGGCTACACCTTC.

The J gene is TRBJ2-6, the V gene TRBV27; unclear D gene. Germline V gene data show CDR1 as MNHEY and CDR2 as SMNVEV (reference sequence). The CDR3 runs 14 residues. V was shortened by 8 bases and J by 0 bases, with 8 bases between the two germline ends. For the CDR3, the DNA is TGTGCCAGCGGCAGTGTCTCTGGGGCCAACGTCCTGACTTTC. It translates to CASGSVSGANVLTF.

This chain uses TRBV13 with TRBJ1-1, with a weak D call TRBD1 (5 bases). Trimming pared 5 bases from V and 1 base from J, leaving 14 bases between. The germline V gene encodes CDR1 PRHDT and CDR2 FYEKMQ (reference sequence). This CDR3 is 15 amino acids long. The CDR3 nucleotides are TGTGCCAGCAGCCTAATGGGCAGGGCGAACACTGAAGCTTTCTTT. It yields the protein CASSLMGRANTEAFF.

The rearrangement joins TRBV5-1 to TRBJ1-1; D might be TRBD1 (6 bases). V lost 3 bases and J 6 bases, leaving 15 bases between the germline ends. The CDR3 extends over 14 amino acids. Germline V lookup: CDR1 SGHRS, CDR2 YFSETQ. CDR3 sequence (DNA): TGCGCCAGCAGCTCAAGGGGGGGCAAGGCTGAAGCTTTCTTT. Translating it yields CASSSRGGKAEAFF.